What follows are 17 T cell receptor beta chains derived from one specimen sequenced in a study of T cells in Graves' hyperthyroidism and ophthalmopathy. Amplification of TCR beta CDR3 regions was performed using RNA transcripts as template. During a first-round RT-PCR of the TCR CDR3, the HTBI primer set was used. Via MiXCR, TCRdb re-called the multiplex PCR reads, giving one row per CDR3 protein. The table has approximately 720,000 distinct CDR3 sequences, around 20% seen once; the top ten hold approximately 15%. The specimen was blood. All receptors come from a woman aged 45-60 years with Graves' hyperthyroidism that later progressed to Graves' ophthalmopathy.

This clonotype was counted only a few times. The gene calls are TRBV6-5 and TRBJ1-4; the D is unclear. Germline V lookup: CDR1 MNHEY, CDR2 SVGAGI. Trimming took 2 bases from V and 7 from J, leaving 8 bases between them. The CDR3 totals 13 residues. The CDR3 spells CASSYQPGEKLFF. DNA for the CDR3: TGTGCCAGCAGTTACCAGCCGGGTGAAAAACTGTTTTTT.

This clonotype was seen at least ten times. Relative to the germline gene, one junction end is altered; a read error may explain this. The rearrangement links TRBV5-1 to TRBJ1-2, with D maybe TRBD1 (5 bases). CDR1 and CDR2 from the germline V gene are SGHRS and YFSETQ. The CDR3 loop spans 12 amino acids. The CDR3 nucleotides are TGCGCCAGCAGTTTGGAGGGGTTTGGCTACACCTTC. Its translation: CASSLEGFGYTF.

V and J are TRBV7-2 and TRBJ2-5; D is uncertain. Trimming cost V 4 bases and J 7 bases, with 13 bases left between them. Germline V gene lookup returns CDR1 SGHTA and CDR2 FQGNSA. The CDR3 sequence is 13 residues long. This CDR3 reads CASSSIRSGTQYF. The CDR3 DNA follows: TGTGCCAGCAGCTCCATCCGCTCTGGGACCCAGTACTTC.

This clonotype was seen at least ten times. The rearrangement uses TRBV7-9 and TRBJ2-1; D not certain. This CDR3 is 11 amino acids long. Looked up from germline, CDR1 is SEHNR and CDR2 is FQNEAQ (reference sequence). V was clipped by 2 bases and J by 7 bases, with 3 bases between them. DNA for the CDR3: TGTGCCAGCAGCTTACCTAATGAGCAGTTCTTC. Protein: CASSLPNEQFF.

This clonotype was counted between two and nine times. V is TRBV27 and J is TRBJ1-1; possible D gene TRBD1, 6 bases. The germline V and J ends were trimmed by 2 bases and 4 bases, with 8 bases remaining between them. CDR3 length: 13 amino acids. The V gene's germline CDR1 is MNHEY and CDR2 SMNVEV (reference sequence). This CDR3 is CASSLIGGTEAFF. The CDR3, as DNA: TGTGCCAGCAGTTTAATAGGGGGCACTGAAGCTTTCTTT.

The chain links TRBV10-3 to TRBJ1-4; D is perhaps TRBD1 (5 bases). The germline gives CDR1 ENHRY, CDR2 SYGVKD. CDR3 length: 15 amino acids. V was trimmed by 3 bases and J by 7 bases, leaving 15 bases between them. The DNA of the CDR3 is TGTGCCATCAGTGATGTCGGGGGAAGGGGTGAAAAACTGTTTTTT. Its translation: CAISDVGGRGEKLFF.

This clonotype appeared a few times. V and J are TRBV3-1 and TRBJ2-2; no definite D call. V dropped 1 base and J dropped 0 bases, with 9 bases sitting between them. Germline CDR1 is LGHDT and CDR2 is YNNKEL (reference sequence). The length of the CDR3 is 16 residues. CDR3 protein: CASSQGPRPNTGELFF. The CDR3, as DNA: TGTGCCAGCAGCCAAGGTCCAAGACCGAACACCGGGGAGCTGTTTTTT.

This chain uses TRBV20-1 with TRBJ1-2; 9 bases map to TRBD1. CDR1 is DFQATT, CDR2 SNEGSKA, per germline (reference sequence). Trimming cost V 4 bases and J 7 bases; bases outside gene matches: 4. The length of the CDR3 is 12 residues. The CDR3 is CSAKDRGFGYTF. The CDR3 DNA reads as TGCAGTGCTAAGGACAGGGGTTTTGGCTACACCTTC.

V and J are TRBV29-1 and TRBJ2-1; 7 bases are a match to TRBD1. This CDR3 is built from 13 residues. V was pared by 6 bases and J by 6 bases, with 8 bases of the junction left unmatched. Germline assignment: CDR1 SQVTM and CDR2 ANQGSEA. The CDR3 reads CSVDHRDSNEQFF. In nucleotides, the CDR3 is TGCAGCGTCGACCACCGGGACAGCAATGAGCAGTTCTTC.

This clonotype was recorded at least ten times. The chain joins TRBV12-3 or TRBV12-4 to TRBJ2-1; 13 positions match TRBD2. There are 14 residues in the CDR3. V shed 6 bases, J shed 8 bases, and the junction held 4 bases outside the gene matches. CDR3 in amino acids: CASRTSGGAYEQFF. CDR3 bases: TGTGCCAGCAGAACTAGCGGGGGGGCCTATGAGCAGTTCTTC.

The gene calls are TRBV29-1 and TRBJ2-3; TRBD2 matches 7 bases. Trimming took 3 bases from V and 2 from J; bases not matched to a gene: 2. The CDR3 contains 13 residues. The germline gives CDR1 SQVTM, CDR2 ANQGSEA. Here the CDR3 DNA reads TGCAGCGTTGAGGGGGGGAACACAGATACGCAGTATTTT. It codes for CSVEGGNTDTQYF.

Only a few counts were recorded for this clonotype. The chain's CDR3 is CASSLSPGAYEQYF. Written as DNA, the CDR3 is TGTGCCAGCAGTTTATCTCCAGGGGCCTACGAGCAGTACTTC. The chain joins TRBV27 to TRBJ2-7; D might be TRBD1 (6 bases). Trimming shortened V by 0 bases and J by 2 bases, and 8 bases separated the two germline ends. Germline CDR1 reads MNHEY; CDR2 reads SMNVEV (reference sequence). This CDR3 region has 14 residues.

This clonotype was seen only a few times. The CDR3 region has the DNA TGTGCCAGCAGCCAAGGTGGGACTGGAGGGGATACGCAGTATTTT. Protein: CASSQGGTGGDTQYF. The chain carries TRBV3-1 and TRBJ2-3, with a tentative D call TRBD2 (6 bases). V lost 1 base to trimming and J lost 6 bases, with 14 bases between them. CDR1 and CDR2 (germline): LGHDT, YNNKEL (reference sequence). The CDR3 is 15 amino acids.

The chain combines TRBV7-6 with TRBJ2-7, with TRBD1 identical over 8 bases. With 2 bases clipped from V and 5 bases from J, the junction kept 8 bases outside the gene matches. The CDR3 spans 15 residues. Germline V gene lookup returns CDR1 SGHVS and CDR2 FNYEAQ. The CDR3 sequence: CASSLLGRGLNEQYF. The DNA of the CDR3 is TGTGCCAGCAGCTTATTAGGCAGGGGGCTAAACGAGCAGTACTTC. The full variable domain, rest sourced from reference TRBV7-6 and TRBJ2-7, is GAGVSQSPRYKVTKRGQDVALRCDPISGHVSLYWYRQALGQGPEFLTYFNYEAQQDKSGLPNDRFSAERPEGSISTLTIQRTEQRDSAMYRCASSLLGRGLNEQYFGPGTRLTVT.

In this sample, this clonotype turned up a few times. The chain couples TRBV5-1 to TRBJ2-7; 7 bases agree with TRBD1. CDR1 is SGHRS, CDR2 YFSETQ, per germline. CDR3 length: 15 amino acids. V dropped 0 bases and J dropped 3; count of bases not matched to a gene: 6. The CDR3 DNA follows: TGCGCCAGCAGCTTGGCTGGGACAGACTTCTACGAGCAGTACTTC. The encoded protein is CASSLAGTDFYEQYF.

In this sample, this clonotype turned up many times. V usage is TRBV20-1 and J usage is TRBJ2-7; a weak D match, TRBD2 (7 bases). The CDR3 contains 13 residues. V was trimmed by 6 bases and J by 3 bases, leaving 15 bases between them. Germline V CDR1 and CDR2: DFQATT, SNEGSKA (reference sequence). CDR3 nucleotide sequence: TGCAGTGCCGGGGGGCAGGGCAGCTACGAGCAGTACTTC. It translates to CSAGGQGSYEQYF.

The chain has TRBV7-9 and TRBJ2-5, with 7 bases identical to TRBD1. Germline assignment: CDR1 SEHNR and CDR2 FQNEAQ (reference sequence). The CDR3 runs 13 residues. With V trimmed by 7 bases and J by 5 bases, 7 bases remained unmatched. In DNA form, the CDR3 reads TGTGCCAGCACACAGGGGCTTGGGGAGACCCAGTACTTC. Protein: CASTQGLGETQYF.